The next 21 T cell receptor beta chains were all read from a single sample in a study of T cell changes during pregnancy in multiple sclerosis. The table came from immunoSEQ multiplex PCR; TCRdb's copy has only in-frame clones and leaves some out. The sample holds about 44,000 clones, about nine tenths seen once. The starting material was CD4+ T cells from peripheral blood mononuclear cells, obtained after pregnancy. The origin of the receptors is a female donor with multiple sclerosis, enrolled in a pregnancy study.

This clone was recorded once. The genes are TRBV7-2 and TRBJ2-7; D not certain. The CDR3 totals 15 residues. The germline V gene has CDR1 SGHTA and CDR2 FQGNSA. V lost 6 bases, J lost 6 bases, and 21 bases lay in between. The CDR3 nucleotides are TGTGCCAGCAGATCCTCCCCCCTCGGGTCGGGCGAGCAGTACTTC. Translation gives CASRSSPLGSGEQYF.

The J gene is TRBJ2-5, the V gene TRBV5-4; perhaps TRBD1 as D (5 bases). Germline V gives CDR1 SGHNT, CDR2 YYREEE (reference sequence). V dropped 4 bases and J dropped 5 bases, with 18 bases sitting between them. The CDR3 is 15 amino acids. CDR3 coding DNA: TGTGCCAGCAGCCCGCAGGGCCTAAAGGGGGAGACCCAGTACTTC. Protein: CASSPQGLKGETQYF. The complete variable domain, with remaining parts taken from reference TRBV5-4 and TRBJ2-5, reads ETGVTQSPTHLIKTRGQQVTLRCSSQSGHNTVSWYQQALGQGPQFIFQYYREEENGRGNFPPRFSGLQFPNYSSELNVNALELDDSALYLCASSPQGLKGETQYFGPGTRLLVL.

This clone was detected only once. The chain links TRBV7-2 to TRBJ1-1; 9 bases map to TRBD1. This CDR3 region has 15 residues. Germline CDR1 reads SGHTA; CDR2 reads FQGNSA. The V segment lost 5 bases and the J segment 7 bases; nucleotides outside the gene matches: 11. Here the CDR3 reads CASSTQQGAGGEAFF. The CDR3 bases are TGTGCCAGCAGCACTCAACAGGGGGCCGGGGGTGAAGCTTTCTTT.

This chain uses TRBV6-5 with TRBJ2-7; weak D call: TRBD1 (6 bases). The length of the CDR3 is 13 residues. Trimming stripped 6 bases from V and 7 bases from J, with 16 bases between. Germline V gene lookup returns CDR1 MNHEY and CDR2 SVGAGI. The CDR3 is CASSRDRLREQYF. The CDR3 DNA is TGTGCCAGCAGCCGCGACAGGTTGAGGGAGCAGTACTTC.

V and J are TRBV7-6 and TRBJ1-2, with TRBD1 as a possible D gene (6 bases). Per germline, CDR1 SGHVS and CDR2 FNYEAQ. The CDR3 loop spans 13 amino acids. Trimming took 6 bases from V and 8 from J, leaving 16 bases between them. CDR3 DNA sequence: TGTGCCAGCAGACTAGACAGGCGAAAAGGCTACACCTTC. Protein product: CASRLDRRKGYTF.

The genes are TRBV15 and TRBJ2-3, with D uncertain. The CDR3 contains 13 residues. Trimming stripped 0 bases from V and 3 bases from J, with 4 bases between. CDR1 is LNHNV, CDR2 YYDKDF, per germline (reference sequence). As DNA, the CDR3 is TGTGCCACCAGCAGAGATGTAACAGATACGCAGTATTTT. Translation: CATSRDVTDTQYF.

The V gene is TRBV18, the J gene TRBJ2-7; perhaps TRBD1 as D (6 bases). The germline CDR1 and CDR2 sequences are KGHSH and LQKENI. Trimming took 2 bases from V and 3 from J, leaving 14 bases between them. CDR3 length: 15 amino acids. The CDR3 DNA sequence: TGTGCCAGCTCACCATGGGACAACCGGGGCTACGAGCAGTACTTC. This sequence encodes CASSPWDNRGYEQYF.

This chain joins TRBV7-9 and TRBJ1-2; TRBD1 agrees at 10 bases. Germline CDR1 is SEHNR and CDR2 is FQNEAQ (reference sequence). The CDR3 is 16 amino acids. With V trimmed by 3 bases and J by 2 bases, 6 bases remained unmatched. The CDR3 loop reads CASSLGTGVLNYGYTF. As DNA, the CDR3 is TGTGCCAGCAGCTTGGGGACAGGGGTCTTAAACTATGGCTACACCTTC.

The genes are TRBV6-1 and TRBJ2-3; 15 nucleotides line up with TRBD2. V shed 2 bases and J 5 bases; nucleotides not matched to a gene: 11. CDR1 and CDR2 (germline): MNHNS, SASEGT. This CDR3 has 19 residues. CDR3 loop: CASSELVQGLAGGQDTQYF. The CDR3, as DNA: TGTGCCAGCAGTGAATTAGTTCAAGGACTAGCGGGAGGGCAAGATACGCAGTATTTT.

For the CDR3, the DNA is TGCGCCAGCAGCTTCTCGGGAACCGGGGAGCTGTTTTTT. Translating it yields CASSFSGTGELFF. The V call is TRBV5-1, the J call TRBJ2-2; a possible D gene is TRBD2 (5 bases). CDR1 and CDR2 (germline): SGHRS, YFSETQ. The V end lost 2 bases, the J end lost 5 bases, and 7 bases lay between the germline ends. The CDR3 consists of 13 residues.

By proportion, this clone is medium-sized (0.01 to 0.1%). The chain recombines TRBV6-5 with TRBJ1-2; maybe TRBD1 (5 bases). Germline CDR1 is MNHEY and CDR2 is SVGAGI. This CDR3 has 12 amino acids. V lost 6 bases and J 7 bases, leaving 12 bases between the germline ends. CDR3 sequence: CASRIDSSGYTF. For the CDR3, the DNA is TGTGCCAGCAGGATAGACAGTTCTGGCTACACCTTC.

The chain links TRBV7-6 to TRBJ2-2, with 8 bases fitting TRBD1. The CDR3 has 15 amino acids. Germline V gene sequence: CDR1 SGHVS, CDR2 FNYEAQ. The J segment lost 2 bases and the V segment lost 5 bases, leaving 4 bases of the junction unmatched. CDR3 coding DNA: TGTGCCAGCAGCACGGACAGGGTTAACACCGGGGAGCTGTTTTTT. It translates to CASSTDRVNTGELFF.

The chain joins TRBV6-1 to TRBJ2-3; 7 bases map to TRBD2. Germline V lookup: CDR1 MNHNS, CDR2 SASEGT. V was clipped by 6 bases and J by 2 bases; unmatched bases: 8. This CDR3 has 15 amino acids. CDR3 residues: CASRMGTTSTDTQYF. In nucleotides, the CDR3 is TGTGCCAGCAGGATGGGGACTACCTCCACAGATACGCAGTATTTT.

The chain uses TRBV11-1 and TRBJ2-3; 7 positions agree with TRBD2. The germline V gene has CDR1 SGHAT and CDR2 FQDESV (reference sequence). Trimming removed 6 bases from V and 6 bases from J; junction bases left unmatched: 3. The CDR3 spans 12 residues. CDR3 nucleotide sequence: TGTGCCAGCAGTCGGGGGGAGGATACGCAGTATTTT. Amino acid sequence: CASSRGEDTQYF.

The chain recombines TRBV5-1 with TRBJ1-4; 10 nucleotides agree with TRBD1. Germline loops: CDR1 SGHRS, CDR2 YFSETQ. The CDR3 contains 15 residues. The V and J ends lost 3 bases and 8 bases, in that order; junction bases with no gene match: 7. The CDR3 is CASSSRQGAGEKLFF. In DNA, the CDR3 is TGCGCCAGCAGCTCCCGACAGGGGGCCGGAGAAAAACTGTTTTTT.

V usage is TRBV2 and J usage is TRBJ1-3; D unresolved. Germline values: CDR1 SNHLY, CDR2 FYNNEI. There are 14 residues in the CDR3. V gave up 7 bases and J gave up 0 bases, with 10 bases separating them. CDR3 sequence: CASTLGISGNTIYF. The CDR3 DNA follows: TGTGCCAGCACCCTGGGCATCTCTGGAAACACCATATATTTT.

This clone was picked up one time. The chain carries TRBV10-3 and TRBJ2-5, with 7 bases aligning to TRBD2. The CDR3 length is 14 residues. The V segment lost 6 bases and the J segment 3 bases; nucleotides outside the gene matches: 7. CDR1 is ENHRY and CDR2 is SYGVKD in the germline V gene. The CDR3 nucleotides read TGTGCCATCAGAATCGGTGGGGGGGAAGAGACCCAGTACTTC. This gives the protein CAIRIGGGEETQYF.

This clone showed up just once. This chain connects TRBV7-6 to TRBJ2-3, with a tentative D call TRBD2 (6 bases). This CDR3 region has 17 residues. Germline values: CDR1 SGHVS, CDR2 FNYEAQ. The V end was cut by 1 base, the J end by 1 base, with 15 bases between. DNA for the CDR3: TGTGCCAGCAGCTTAGGGGCTAAGCGGAGGGGCACAGATACGCAGTATTTT. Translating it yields CASSLGAKRRGTDTQYF.

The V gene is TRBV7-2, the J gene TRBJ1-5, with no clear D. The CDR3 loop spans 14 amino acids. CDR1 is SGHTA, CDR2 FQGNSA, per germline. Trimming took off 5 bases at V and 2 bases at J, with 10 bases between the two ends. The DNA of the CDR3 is TGTGCCAGCAGCCCGAGGGTGGGCAATCAGCCCCAGCATTTT. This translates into CASSPRVGNQPQHF. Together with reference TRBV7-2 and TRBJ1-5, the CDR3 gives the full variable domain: GAGVSQSPSNKVTEKGKDVELRCDPISGHTALYWYRQSLGQGLEFLIYFQGNSAPDKSGLPSDRFSAERTGGSVSTLTIQRTQQEDSAVYLCASSPRVGNQPQHFGDGTRLSIL.

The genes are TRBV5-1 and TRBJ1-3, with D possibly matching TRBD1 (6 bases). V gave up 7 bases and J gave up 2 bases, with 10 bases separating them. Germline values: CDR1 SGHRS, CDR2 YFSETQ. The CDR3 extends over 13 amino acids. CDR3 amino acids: CASAGATGNTIYF. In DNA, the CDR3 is TGCGCCAGCGCAGGGGCAACTGGAAACACCATATATTTT. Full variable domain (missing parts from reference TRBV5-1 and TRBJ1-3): KAGVTQTPRYLIKTRGQQVTLSCSPISGHRSVSWYQQTPGQGLQFLFEYFSETQRNKGNFPGRFSGRQFSNSRSEMNVSTLELGDSALYLCASAGATGNTIYFGEGSWLTVV.

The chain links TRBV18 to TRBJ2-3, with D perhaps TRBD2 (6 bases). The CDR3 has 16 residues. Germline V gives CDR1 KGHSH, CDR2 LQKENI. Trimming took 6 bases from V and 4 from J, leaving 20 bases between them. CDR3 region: CASSPRDSGRSDTQYF. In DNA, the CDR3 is TGTGCCAGCTCCCCCCGGGACTCAGGACGGTCAGATACGCAGTATTTT.